A selection of T cell receptor beta chains follows, all from one sample in a study of blood T cell repertoires in COVID-19. Sequencing was performed with immunoSEQ multiplex PCR; in TCRdb, only in-frame clones are kept and a portion is missing. In the table there are roughly 67,000 clones, 86% of which are singletons. Sequencing was carried out using peripheral blood. These receptors were collected from a man aged 45 to 65 with acute or convalescent COVID-19. Both conserved end residues are part of each CDR3. Fields, in order: V gene, J gene, D gene, clone size, CDR3 DNA, CDR3 protein. A D gene is named only where the DNA matches it firmly. Rows may omit the clone size; those that give it use once, few, many or a size class.

TRBV7-3	TRBJ2-1	TRBD2	.	TGTGCCAGCAGCTTAGGGGCGGGAGGATGGGATGAGCAGTTCTTC	CASSLGAGGWDEQFF
TRBV2	TRBJ1-1	.	.	TGTGCCAGCAGTGAACTAGAGGAGGGGAAAGAAGCTTTCTTT	CASSELEEGKEAFF
TRBV5-1	TRBJ1-1	TRBD1	once	TGCGCCAGCAGCCCGGGTTACAGGGGCCGGGGCACTGAAGCTTTCTTT	CASSPGYRGRGTEAFF
TRBV19	TRBJ2-1	.	.	TGTGCCAGTAGTTTCTGGGACTCCTTCGGCTCCTACAATGAGCAGTTCTTC	CASSFWDSFGSYNEQFF
TRBV28	TRBJ1-2	TRBD1	once	TGTGCCAGCAGCCTTACTGGGACAGGGGGTGGCTACACCTTC	CASSLTGTGGGYTF
TRBV5-5	TRBJ2-7	TRBD1	.	TGTGCCAGCAGCTTGGAGGGACAGGAGGTGAATGAGCAGTACTTC	CASSLEGQEVNEQYF
TRBV7-3	TRBJ2-1	TRBD2	.	TGTGCCAGCAGCCCGTTAGCGGGTAGCTCCTACAATGAGCAGTTCTTC	CASSPLAGSSYNEQFF
TRBV6-5	TRBJ2-7	TRBD1	.	TGTGCCAGCACCGCCGGGACAGGATCTTCCTTGTACTTC	CASTAGTGSSLYF
TRBV4-2	TRBJ1-5	.	.	TGTGCCAGCAGCCAGGCGGGTAATCAGCCCCAGCATTTT	CASSQAGNQPQHF
TRBV7-3	TRBJ2-1	.	few	TGTGCCAGCAGCGCGGCGGGGAGCTCCTACAATGAGCAGTTCTTC	CASSAAGSSYNEQFF
TRBV27	TRBJ1-6	.	.	TGTGCCAGCAGTTTCGGGGTAACAGACACACCCCTCCACTTT	CASSFGVTDTPLHF
TRBV29-1	TRBJ2-5	.	few	TGCAGCGTTGGCAGGCAAGAGACCCAGTACTTC	CSVGRQETQYF
TRBV7-8	TRBJ2-3	TRBD2	.	TGTGCCAGCAGCTACCCAACTGGGACTAGCGACTGGATGAGAAGCACAGATACGCAGTATTTT	CASSYPTGTSDWMRSTDTQYF